This T cell receptor (beta chain) was captured by sequencing in a study of identifying expanded T cells in peripheral blood. Study results and caveats: Variance in clone template counts between two-week samples significantly increased with total template count across all healthy donors.

The V end lost 4 bases, the J end lost 8 bases, and 9 bases lay between the germline ends. CDR1 is SGHNT, CDR2 YYREEE, per germline (reference sequence). The CDR3 is 11 amino acids. Sequenced by immunoSEQ multiplex PCR; TCRdb stores in-frame clones only, minus some. This table holds roughly 78,000 clones, around 90% found once. For this clone: No antigen is known for it.

This sequence was found in a person aged 18 to 70 in good health. The sequencing input was blood. The V gene is TRBV5-4, the J gene TRBJ1-1, with D unclear. CDR3 region: CASSLLAEAFF. The CDR3 region has the DNA TGTGCCAGCAGCCTGCTGGCAGAAGCTTTCTTT.